These T cell receptor beta chains were read from a single sample in a study of cytomegalovirus exposure and HLA in healthy donors. Some clones are missing from TCRdb's copy, which holds only in-frame ones; the method was immunoSEQ multiplex PCR. The sample consists of about 170,000 clones, around 76% of them appearing once. Sequenced material: PBMCs. The receptors shown here come from a woman between 25 and 40 years old in good health and CMV-seropositive. Each CDR3 is given with its conserved first and last residue. D genes are given only for firm matches. Expanded clones are given a class, and other clones once, few, many or no size at all.

clone size	V gene	J gene	D gene	CDR3 protein	CDR3 DNA
NA	TRBV15	TRBJ2-7	TRBD1	CATSTTGGDPQQYF	TGTGCCACCAGCACGACAGGGGGCGACCCGCAGCAGTACTTC
NA	TRBV5-4	TRBJ2-3	NA	CASSVPRQGGGDTQYF	TGTGCCAGCAGCGTTCCGAGGCAGGGAGGTGGAGATACGCAGTATTTT
NA	TRBV28	TRBJ1-1	NA	CASSLFGRVSTEAFF	TGTGCCAGCAGTTTATTCGGGCGGGTGAGCACTGAAGCTTTCTTT
NA	TRBV2	TRBJ2-5	NA	CASSPLAIQETQYF	TGTGCCAGCAGTCCTCTAGCGATCCAAGAGACCCAGTACTTC
NA	TRBV13	TRBJ2-5	TRBD2	CASSLGPSGGPTQYF	TGTGCCAGCAGCTTAGGCCCTAGCGGGGGCCCGACCCAGTACTTC
NA	TRBV12-5	TRBJ2-5	TRBD1	CASGSGQGDGYGQYF	TGTGCTAGTGGTTCGGGACAGGGCGATGGGTACGGGCAGTACTTC
once	TRBV6-5	TRBJ2-7	TRBD1	CASSYSTGTDYEQYF	TGTGCCAGCAGTTACTCGACCGGGACAGACTACGAGCAGTACTTC
NA	TRBV2	TRBJ1-2	TRBD1	CASSRDREEVGYGYTF	TGTGCCAGCAGTAGGGACAGGGAGGAAGTAGGGTATGGCTACACCTTC
NA	TRBV30	TRBJ1-5	NA	CAWRGLGPGQPQHF	TGTGCCTGGAGGGGGCTAGGGCCGGGTCAGCCCCAGCATTTT
NA	TRBV7-2	TRBJ1-2	TRBD1	CASSLLTGNYGYTF	TGTGCCAGCAGCTTACTGACAGGGAACTATGGCTACACCTTC
NA	TRBV19	TRBJ2-5	NA	CASSIASRETQYF	TGTGCCAGTAGTATAGCCTCGAGGGAGACCCAGTACTTC
NA	TRBV30	TRBJ2-5	NA	CAWSPTARGETQYF	TGTGCCTGGAGTCCCACAGCCCGGGGAGAGACCCAGTACTTC
NA	TRBV6-6	TRBJ1-5	NA	CASSQQGFGQPQHF	TGTGCCAGCAGTCAACAGGGTTTCGGTCAGCCCCAGCATTTT
once	TRBV5-4	TRBJ2-7	TRBD1	CASSWGQGSEQYF	TGTGCCAGCAGCTGGGGACAGGGTAGCGAGCAGTACTTC
NA	TRBV28	TRBJ2-1	NA	CASTIDQGTNEQFF	TGTGCCAGCACTATAGATCAGGGTACCAATGAGCAGTTCTTC
NA	TRBV19	TRBJ2-1	TRBD2	CASSIVGRGSSYNEQFF	TGTGCCAGTAGTATAGTGGGGCGGGGGAGCTCCTACAATGAGCAGTTCTTC
NA	TRBV30	TRBJ2-7	TRBD1	CAWSGQVGYEQYF	TGTGCCTGGAGCGGACAGGTGGGCTACGAGCAGTACTTC
NA	TRBV18	TRBJ2-7	NA	CASSPKETAGNYEQYF	TGTGCCAGCTCACCAAAGGAAACGGCAGGGAACTACGAGCAGTACTTC
NA	TRBV4-3	TRBJ2-2	NA	CASSQDGMGLLTGELFF	TGCGCCAGCAGCCAAGATGGAATGGGACTGCTCACCGGGGAGCTGTTTTTT
NA	TRBV2	TRBJ1-4	TRBD1	CASRVRQGADKLFF	TGTGCCAGCAGAGTAAGACAGGGGGCGGACAAACTGTTTTTT